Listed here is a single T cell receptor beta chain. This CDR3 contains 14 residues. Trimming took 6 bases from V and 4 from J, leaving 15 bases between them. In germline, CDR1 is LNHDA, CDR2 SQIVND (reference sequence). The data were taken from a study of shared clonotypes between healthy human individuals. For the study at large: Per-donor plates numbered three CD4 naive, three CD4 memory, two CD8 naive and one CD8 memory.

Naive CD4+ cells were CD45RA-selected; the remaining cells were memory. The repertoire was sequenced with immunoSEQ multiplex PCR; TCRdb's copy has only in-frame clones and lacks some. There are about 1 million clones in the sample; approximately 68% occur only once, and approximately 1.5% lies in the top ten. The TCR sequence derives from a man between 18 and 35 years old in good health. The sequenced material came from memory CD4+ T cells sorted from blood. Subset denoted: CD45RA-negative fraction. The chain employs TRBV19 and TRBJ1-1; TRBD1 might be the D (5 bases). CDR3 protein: CASRSRETVTEAFF. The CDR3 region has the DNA TGTGCCAGTAGATCTAGGGAGACAGTCACTGAAGCTTTCTTT.